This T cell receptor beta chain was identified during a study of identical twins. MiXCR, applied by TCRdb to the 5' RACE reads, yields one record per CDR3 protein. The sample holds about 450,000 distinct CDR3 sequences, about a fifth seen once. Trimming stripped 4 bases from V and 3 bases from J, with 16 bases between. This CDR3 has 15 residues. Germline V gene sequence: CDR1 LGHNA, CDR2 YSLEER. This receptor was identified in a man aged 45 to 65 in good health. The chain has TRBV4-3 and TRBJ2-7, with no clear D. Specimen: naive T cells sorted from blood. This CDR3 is CASSPAHPSVYEQYF. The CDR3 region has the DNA TGCGCCAGCAGCCCCGCACACCCTTCTGTCTACGAGCAGTACTTC.